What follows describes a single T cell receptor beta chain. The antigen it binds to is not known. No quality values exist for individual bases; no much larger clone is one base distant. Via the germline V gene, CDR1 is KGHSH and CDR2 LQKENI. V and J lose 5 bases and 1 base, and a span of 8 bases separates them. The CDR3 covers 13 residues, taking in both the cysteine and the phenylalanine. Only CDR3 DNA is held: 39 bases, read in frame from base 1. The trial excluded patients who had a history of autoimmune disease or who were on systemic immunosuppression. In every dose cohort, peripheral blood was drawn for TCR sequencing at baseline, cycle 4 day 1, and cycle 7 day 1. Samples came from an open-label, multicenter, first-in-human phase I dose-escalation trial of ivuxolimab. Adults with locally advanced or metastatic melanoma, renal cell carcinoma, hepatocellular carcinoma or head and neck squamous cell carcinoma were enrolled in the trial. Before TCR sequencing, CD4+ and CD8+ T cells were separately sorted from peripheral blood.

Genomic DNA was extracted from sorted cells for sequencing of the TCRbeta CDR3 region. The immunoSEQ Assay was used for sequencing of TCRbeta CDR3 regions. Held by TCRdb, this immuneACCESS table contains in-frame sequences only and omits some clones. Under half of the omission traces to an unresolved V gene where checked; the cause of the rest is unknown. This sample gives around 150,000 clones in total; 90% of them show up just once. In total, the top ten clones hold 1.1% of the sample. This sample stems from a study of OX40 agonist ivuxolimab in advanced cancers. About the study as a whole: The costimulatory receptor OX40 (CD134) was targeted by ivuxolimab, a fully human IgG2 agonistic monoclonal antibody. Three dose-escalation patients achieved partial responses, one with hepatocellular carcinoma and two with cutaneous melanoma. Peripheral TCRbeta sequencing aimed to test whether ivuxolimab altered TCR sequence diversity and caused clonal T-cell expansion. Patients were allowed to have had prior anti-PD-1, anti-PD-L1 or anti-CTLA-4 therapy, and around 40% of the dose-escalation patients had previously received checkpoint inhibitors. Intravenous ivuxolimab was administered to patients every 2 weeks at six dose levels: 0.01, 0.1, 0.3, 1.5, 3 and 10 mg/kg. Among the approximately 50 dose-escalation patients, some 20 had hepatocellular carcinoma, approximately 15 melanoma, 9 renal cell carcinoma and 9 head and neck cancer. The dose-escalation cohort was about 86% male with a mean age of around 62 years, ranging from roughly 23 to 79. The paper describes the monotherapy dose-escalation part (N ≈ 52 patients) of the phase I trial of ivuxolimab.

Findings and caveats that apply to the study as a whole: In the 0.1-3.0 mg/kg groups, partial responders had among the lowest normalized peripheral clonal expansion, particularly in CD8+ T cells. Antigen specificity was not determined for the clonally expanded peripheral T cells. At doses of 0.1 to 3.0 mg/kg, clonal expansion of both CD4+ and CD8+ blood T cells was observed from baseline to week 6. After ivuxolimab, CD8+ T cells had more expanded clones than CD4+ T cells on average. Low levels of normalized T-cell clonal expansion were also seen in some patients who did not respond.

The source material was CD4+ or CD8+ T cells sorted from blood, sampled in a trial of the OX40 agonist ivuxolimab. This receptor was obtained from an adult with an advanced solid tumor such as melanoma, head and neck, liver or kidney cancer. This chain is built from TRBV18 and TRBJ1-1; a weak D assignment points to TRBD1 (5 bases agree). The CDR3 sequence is CASSTGENTEAFF. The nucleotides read TGTGCCAGCTCAACAGGTGAGAACACTGAAGCTTTCTTT. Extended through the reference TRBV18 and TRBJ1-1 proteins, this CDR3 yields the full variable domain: NAGVMQNPRHLVRRRGQEARLRCSPMKGHSHVYWYRQLPEEGLKFMVYLQKENIIDESGMPKERFSAEFPKEGPSILRIQQVVRGDSAAYFCASSTGENTEAFFGQGTRLTVV.